The rows below give T cell receptor beta chains drawn from one sample of a study of beta chain features in type 1 diabetes. TCRdb's table, derived via immunoSEQ multiplex PCR, lists solely in-frame clones and lacks some. The profile shows tens of thousands of clones, roughly 56% of them singletons. Sequencing input: Tregs from blood. These receptors originate from a woman between 18 and 29 years old in good health. The CDR3 runs from the conserved cysteine through the conserved F or W. A row's size may be missing; if present it is once, few, many or a size class.

few | TRBV18 | CASSPGRDPRAGYTF
few | TRBV2 | CASSGTSGGNEQFF
NA | TRBV6-5 | CASSYDQGNIQYF
once | TRBV7-2 | CASSFKGRGAEAFF
NA | TRBV7-9 | CASSLVGNNHNEQFF
NA | TRBV29-1 | CSVETGGRSFVGSWEKLFF
once | TRBV5-1 | CASSSNTLTGELFF
NA | TRBV29-1 | CSVPSGSNQPQHF
NA | TRBV7-2 | CASSLVGTSADTQYF
few | TRBV5-6 | CASSLLASGRAAYEQYF
NA | TRBV29-1 | CSVRRGREETQYF
few | TRBV11-2 | CASSIPPYADIYNEQFF
NA | TRBV6-1 | CASRGDTTPPQF
NA | TRBV6-4 | CASSDSGSGGYNEQFF